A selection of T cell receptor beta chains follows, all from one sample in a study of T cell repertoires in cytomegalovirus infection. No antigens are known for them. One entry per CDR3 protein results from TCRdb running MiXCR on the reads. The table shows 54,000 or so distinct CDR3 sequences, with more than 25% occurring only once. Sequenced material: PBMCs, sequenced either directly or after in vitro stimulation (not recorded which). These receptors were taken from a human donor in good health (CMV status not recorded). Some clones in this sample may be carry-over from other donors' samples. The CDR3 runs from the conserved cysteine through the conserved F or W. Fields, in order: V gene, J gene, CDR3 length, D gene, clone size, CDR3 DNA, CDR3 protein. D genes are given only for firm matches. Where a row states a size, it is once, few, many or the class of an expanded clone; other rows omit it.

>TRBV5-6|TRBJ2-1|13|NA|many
TGTGCCAGCAGCTTGGGCGCTCCGGGTGAGCAGTTCTTC
CASSLGAPGEQFF
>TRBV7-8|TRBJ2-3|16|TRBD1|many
TGTGCCAGCAGCTTCCCCGTGACAGGGGGCGCAGATACGCAGTATTTT
CASSFPVTGGADTQYF
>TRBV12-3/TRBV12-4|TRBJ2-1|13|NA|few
TGTGCCAGCAGTGCTAGACGCGGGAATGAGCAGTTCTTC
CASSARRGNEQFF
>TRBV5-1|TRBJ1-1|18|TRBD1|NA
TGCGCCAGCAGCTTGGGTATATCCTCACAGGGGAGGGGAACTGAAGCTTTCTTT
CASSLGISSQGRGTEAFF
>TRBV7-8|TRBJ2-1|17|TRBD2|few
TGTGCCAGCAGCTTAGTTAGGGCGGGAGGTTTCTACAATGAGCAGTTCTTC
CASSLVRAGGFYNEQFF
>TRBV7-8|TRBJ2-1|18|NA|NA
TGTGCCAGCAGCCACGGACTCGGCGTTCCTAGCTCCTACAATGAGCAGTTCTTC
CASSHGLGVPSSYNEQFF
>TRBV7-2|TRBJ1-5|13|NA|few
TGTGCCAGCAGCGCGACAGTCCTTCAGCCCCAGCATTTT
CASSATVLQPQHF
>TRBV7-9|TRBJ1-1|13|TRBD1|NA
TGTGCCAGCAAGGTAATGGGGACAGGGGAAGCTTTCTTT
CASKVMGTGEAFF
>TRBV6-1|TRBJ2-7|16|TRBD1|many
TGTGCCAGCAAAACCGACAGGGGGATAAGCTCCTACGAGCAGTACTTC
CASKTDRGISSYEQYF
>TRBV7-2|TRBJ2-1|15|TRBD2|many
TGTGCCAGCAGCTTAGCGGTAGCGGGGACTGGTGAGCAGTTCTTC
CASSLAVAGTGEQFF
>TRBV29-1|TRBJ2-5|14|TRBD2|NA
TGCAGCGCTGACGGGACTAGCACCGACGGGACCCAGTACTTC
CSADGTSTDGTQYF
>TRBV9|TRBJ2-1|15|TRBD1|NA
TGTGCCAGCAGCCCTGGGGGACAGACTACCAATGAGCAGTTCTTC
CASSPGGQTTNEQFF
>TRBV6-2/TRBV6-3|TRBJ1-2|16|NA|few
TGTGCCAGCAGTTTCGCGACCGCCTCTCAGGGCTATGGCTACACCTTC
CASSFATASQGYGYTF
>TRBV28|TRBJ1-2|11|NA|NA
TGTGCCAGCTGGAACCTCTATGGCTACACCTTC
CASWNLYGYTF
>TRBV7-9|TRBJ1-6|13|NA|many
TGTGCCAGCAGCCCTGACTTTAATTCACCCCTCCACTTT
CASSPDFNSPLHF
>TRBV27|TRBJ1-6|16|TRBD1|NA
TGTGCCAGCAGTTTGGATGGACAGGGGTATAATTCACCCCTCCACTTT
CASSLDGQGYNSPLHF
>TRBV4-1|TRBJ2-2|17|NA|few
TGCGCCAGCAGCCAAGATGCATGGGGGGAAGTCACCGGGGAGCTGTTTTTT
CASSQDAWGEVTGELFF
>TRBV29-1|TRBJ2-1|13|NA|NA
TGCAGCTGCAGAGGATCCCCTTACAATGAGCAGTTCTTC
CSCRGSPYNEQFF
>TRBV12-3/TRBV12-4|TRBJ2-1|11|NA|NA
TGTGCCAGCAGGTCTCCTAATGAGCAGTTCTTC
CASRSPNEQFF
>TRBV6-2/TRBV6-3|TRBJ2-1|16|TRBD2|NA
TGTGCCAGCAGTCAACTCGGACTAGCGGGACACAATGAGCAGTTCTTC
CASSQLGLAGHNEQFF
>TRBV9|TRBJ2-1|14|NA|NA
TGTGCCAGCAGCGTAGCACCACAGGAGACAGAGCAGTTCTTC
CASSVAPQETEQFF
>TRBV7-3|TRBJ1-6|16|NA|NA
TGTGCCAGCAGCTTATCACGTGACAGGAACCATTCACCCCTCCACTTT
CASSLSRDRNHSPLHF
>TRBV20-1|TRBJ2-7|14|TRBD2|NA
TGCAGTGCTAGAGATCCAACTAGCGGCTACGAGCAGTACTTC
CSARDPTSGYEQYF
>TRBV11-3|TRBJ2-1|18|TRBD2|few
TGTGCCAGCAGCCAAGGACTAGCGGGAGGATACCCTTACAATGAGCAGTTCTTC
CASSQGLAGGYPYNEQFF
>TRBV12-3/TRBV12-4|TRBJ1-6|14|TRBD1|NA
TGTGCCAGCAGCTCCGGGACAGGCAGTTCACCCCTCCACTTT
CASSSGTGSSPLHF
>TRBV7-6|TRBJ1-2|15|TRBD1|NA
TGTGCCAGCAGCTTAATGACAGGGACTAACTATGGCTACACCTTC
CASSLMTGTNYGYTF
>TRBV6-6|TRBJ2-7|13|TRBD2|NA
TGTGCCAGCTTAGCGGGAGGAGCCTACGAGCAGTACTTC
CASLAGGAYEQYF
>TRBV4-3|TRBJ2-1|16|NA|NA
TGCGCCAGCAGCCAAGGAACTGATAGCTCCTACAATGAGCAGTTCTTC
CASSQGTDSSYNEQFF
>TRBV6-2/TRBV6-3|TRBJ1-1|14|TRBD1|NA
TGTGCCAGCAGTACCGGGACAGGGGGCACTGAAGCTTTCTTT
CASSTGTGGTEAFF
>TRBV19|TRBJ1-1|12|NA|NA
TGTGCCACCCACCCGGGGAACACTGAAGCTTTCTTT
CATHPGNTEAFF
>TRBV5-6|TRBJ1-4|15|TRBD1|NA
TGTGCCAGCAGCGCTCCGGGACAGGGCCGGGAAAAACTGTTTTTT
CASSAPGQGREKLFF
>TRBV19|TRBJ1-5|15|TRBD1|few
TGTGCCAGTAGTGTGTTAGGGGGCCGCAATCAGCCCCAGCATTTT
CASSVLGGRNQPQHF
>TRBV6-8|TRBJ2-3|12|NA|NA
TGTGCCAGCAGGGAGTACACAGATACGCAGTATTTT
CASREYTDTQYF
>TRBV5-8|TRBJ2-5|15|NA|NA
TGTGCCAGCAGCCGAGGGACCGACCCTAAGGAGACCCAGTACTTC
CASSRGTDPKETQYF
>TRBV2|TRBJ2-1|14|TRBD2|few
TGTGCCAGCTGGGGCGGGGGGGCCTACAATGAGCAGTTCTTC
CASWGGGAYNEQFF
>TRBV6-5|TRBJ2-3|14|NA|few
TGTGCCAGCAACCCCGGGGAGAGCACAGATACGCAGTATTTT
CASNPGESTDTQYF
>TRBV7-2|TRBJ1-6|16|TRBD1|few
TGTGCCAGCAGCTCACGGACAGGGGGCGTTGGATCACCCCTCCACTTT
CASSSRTGGVGSPLHF
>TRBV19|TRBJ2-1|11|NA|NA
TGTGCCACCGAACAGGGTCGGGGCCAGTTCTTC
CATEQGRGQFF
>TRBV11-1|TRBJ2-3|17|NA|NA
TGTGCCAGCAGCTTAGTGCTACAGGACGCTAGCACAGATACGCAGTATTTT
CASSLVLQDASTDTQYF
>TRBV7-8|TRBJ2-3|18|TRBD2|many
TGTGCCAGCAGCCCGGAACTAGCGCCCGTCGGGAGCACAGATACGCAGTATTTT
CASSPELAPVGSTDTQYF
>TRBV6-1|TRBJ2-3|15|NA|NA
TGTGCCAGCAGTGTTGGACACTCTAGCACAGATACGCAGTATTTT
CASSVGHSSTDTQYF
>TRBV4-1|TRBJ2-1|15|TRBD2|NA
TGCGCCAGCAGCCGAGGACTAGAGCCCTACAATGAGCAGTTCTTC
CASSRGLEPYNEQFF
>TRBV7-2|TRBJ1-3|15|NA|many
TGTGCCAGCAGCTCAGCGGGGTCCTCTGGAAACACCATATATTTT
CASSSAGSSGNTIYF
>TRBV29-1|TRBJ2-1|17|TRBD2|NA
TGCAGCGTCGAGGGACTAGCGGGAGGGCGCTCCTACAATGAGCAGTTCTTC
CSVEGLAGGRSYNEQFF
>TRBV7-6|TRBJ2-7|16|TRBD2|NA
TGTGCCAGCAGCTTATTCGTCGGGAGGGCCTTCTACGAGCAGTACTTC
CASSLFVGRAFYEQYF
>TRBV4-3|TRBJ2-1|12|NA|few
TGCGCCAGCAGCCAAGTTGGAAATGAGCAGTTCTTC
CASSQVGNEQFF
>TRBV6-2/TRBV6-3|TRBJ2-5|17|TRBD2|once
TGTGCCAGCAGTTACTCGTCTAGCGGGAGTTACGGAGAGACCCAGTACTTC
CASSYSSSGSYGETQYF